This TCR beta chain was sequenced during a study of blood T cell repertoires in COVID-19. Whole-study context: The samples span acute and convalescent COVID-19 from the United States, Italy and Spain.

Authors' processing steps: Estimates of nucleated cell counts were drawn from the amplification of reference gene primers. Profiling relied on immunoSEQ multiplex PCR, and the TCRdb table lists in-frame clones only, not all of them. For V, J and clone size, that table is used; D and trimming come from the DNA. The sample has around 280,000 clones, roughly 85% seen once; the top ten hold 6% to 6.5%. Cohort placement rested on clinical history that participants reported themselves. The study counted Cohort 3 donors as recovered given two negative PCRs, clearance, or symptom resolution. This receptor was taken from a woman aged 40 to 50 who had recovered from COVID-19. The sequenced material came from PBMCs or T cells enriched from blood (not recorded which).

DNA for the CDR3: TGTGCCAGCTCACTGTCGGACAGAGAAGCTTTCTTT. It is translated as CASSLSDREAFF. J is TRBJ1-1 and V is TRBV18; D may be TRBD1 (6 bases). Germline values: CDR1 KGHSH, CDR2 LQKENI. The ends were cut back, 4 bases at V and 8 bases at J, with 11 bases in the middle. There are 12 residues in the CDR3.